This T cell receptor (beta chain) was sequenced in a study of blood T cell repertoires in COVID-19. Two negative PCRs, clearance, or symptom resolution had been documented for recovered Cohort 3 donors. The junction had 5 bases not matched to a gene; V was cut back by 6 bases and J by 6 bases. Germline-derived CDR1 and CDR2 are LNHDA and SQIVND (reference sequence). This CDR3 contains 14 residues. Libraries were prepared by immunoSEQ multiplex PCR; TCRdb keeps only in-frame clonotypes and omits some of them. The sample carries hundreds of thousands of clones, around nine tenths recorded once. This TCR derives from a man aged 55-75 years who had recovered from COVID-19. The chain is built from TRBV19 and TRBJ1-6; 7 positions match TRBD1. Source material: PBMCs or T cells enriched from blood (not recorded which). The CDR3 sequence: CASSSTGPNSPLHF. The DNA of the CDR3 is TGTGCCAGTAGCTCGACAGGGCCTAATTCACCCCTCCACTTT.